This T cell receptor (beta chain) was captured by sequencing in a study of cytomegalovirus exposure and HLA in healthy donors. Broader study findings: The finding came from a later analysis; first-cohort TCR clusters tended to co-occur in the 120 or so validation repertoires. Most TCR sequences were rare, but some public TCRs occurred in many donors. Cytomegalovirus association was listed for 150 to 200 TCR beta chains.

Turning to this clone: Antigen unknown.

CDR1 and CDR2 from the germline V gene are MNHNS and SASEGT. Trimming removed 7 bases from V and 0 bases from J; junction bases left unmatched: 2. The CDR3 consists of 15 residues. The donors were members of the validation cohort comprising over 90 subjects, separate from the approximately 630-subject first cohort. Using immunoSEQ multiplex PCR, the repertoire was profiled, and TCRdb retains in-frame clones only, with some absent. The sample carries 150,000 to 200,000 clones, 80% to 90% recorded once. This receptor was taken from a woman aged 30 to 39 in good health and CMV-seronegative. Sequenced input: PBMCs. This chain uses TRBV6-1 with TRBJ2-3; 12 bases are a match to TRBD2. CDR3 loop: CASTSGGASTDTQYF. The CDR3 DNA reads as TGTGCCAGCACTAGCGGGGGGGCCAGCACAGATACGCAGTATTTT.